This T cell receptor (beta chain) appears in the sequencing data of a study of read filtering for tumor transcriptome and immune sequencing (dated by TCRdb to the early 2020s). With respect to the entire study: Of the patients in the cohort, 16 to 20 were male and more than 12 were female, and their mean age was approximately 70 years, with a range of about 45 to 80. Per sample, about 3.5 to 11 million TCR-region mapped reads were obtained with IR-seq, compared with only 85 to 1273 with RNA-seq. Using the same bone marrow samples, the study compared TCR repertoires obtained by targeted immune repertoire sequencing with those obtained by bulk whole-transcriptome sequencing. Whole-transcriptome libraries were prepared with the TruSeq RNA Access Library Prep Kit after DNase treatment. One of the main goals was to work out a read-filtering strategy for immune repertoire data, in particular whether clonotypes backed by only a single read should be removed. By revised international staging, roughly 8 patients were R-ISS I, 16 were R-ISS II and 7 were R-ISS III. What the authors observed across the whole study: Rather than purified T cells, the sorted CD138-negative fraction was a mixed bone marrow immune population. Single-read clonotypes made up about 82% of clonotypes but only 3.5% to 4% of total reads in IR-seq, compared with approximately 70% of clonotypes and approximately 40% of reads in RNA-seq. IR-seq captured clonotypes at much higher depth and more reliably than RNA-seq, and smaller IR-seq throughput sufficed to identify most shared clonotypes. The correlation between IR-seq and RNA-seq shared clonotype proportions was increased by removal of single-read clonotypes.

This clonotype was seen many times. Its antigen remains unidentified. No quality values exist for individual bases; no much larger clone is one base distant. After removal of 1 base from V and 2 bases from J, the junction retains 1 base not matched to a gene. Via the germline V gene, CDR1 is MNHNS and CDR2 SASEGT. The CDR3 numbers 16 residues from cysteine through phenylalanine. Of all the DNA, just the CDR3 is kept, 48 bases in frame from base 1. Every patient had bone marrow sampled at the time of active disease. Ficoll-Hypaque density gradient centrifugation was used to isolate bone marrow mononuclear cells. Myeloma plasma cells were removed and CD138-negative cells were obtained by negative selection following labeling with CD138 magnetic microbeads on a MACS separator. Flow cytometry on an Attune NxT with CD138 antibodies was used to check the purity of the isolated cells. TRIzol reagent was used to extract total RNA, which was then quantified with a NanoDrop spectrophotometer. For each patient, paired RNA-seq and IR-seq were run on the CD138-negative bone marrow sample from that patient.

TCR libraries were built from approximately 0.4 ug RNA with the Immunoverse kit, using molecular barcoded adaptors covering alpha/delta and beta/gamma chains. TCR library preparation used the same RNA that went into transcriptome sequencing. TCR libraries were sequenced on an Illumina HiSeq 4000 with 2 x 150 cycles. In the paper's pipeline: MiXCR aligned TCR reads to human V, D, J and C references and assembled the aligned reads into CDR3 clonotypes, with quality filtering and error correction included. The tcR package in R was used to analyze clonotype counts and gene usage diversity. For inspection of raw mapping reads, RNA-seq reads were mapped by STAR aligner version 2.5.3a onto GRCh37 of the human genome. IR-seq fastq files were randomly downsampled with Seqtk 1.3 to test the effect of sequencing depth on detected clonotypes. In TCRdb, the public reads were trimmed at Q25 with fastp and aligned with MiXCR, with productive beta chains retained. A single entry per CDR3 protein holds the most common genes and DNA from its merged rows. The V and J calls reflect TCRdb's pipeline rather than the authors' work. Across this sample there are about 57,000 distinct CDR3 sequences, with roughly 20% seen only once. Together, the top ten hold 17% of the sample.

The clonotype comes from a donor aged 40 or older with multiple myeloma. Sequencing was carried out using a population of CD138-negative cells sorted from bone marrow. Taken with the paper, the label for cell subset or site translates to: bone marrow mononuclear cells depleted of CD138+ plasma/myeloma cells by negative magnetic selection. The receptor chain draws on TRBV6-1 and TRBJ2-1; the central 11 bases match TRBD2. The CDR3 in this case is CASSEVAGGPYNEQFF. The bases are TGTGCCAGCAGTGAAGTAGCGGGAGGGCCCTACAATGAGCAGTTCTTC.